The present T cell receptor beta chain was sequenced within a study of post-analysis software for immune sequencing data (dated by TCRdb to the mid-2010s). In terms of the full investigation: Relapsing-remitting, secondary progressive and progressive-relapsing multiple sclerosis were recorded as disease courses, and subtype annotation was lacking for some patients. A subset of samples was prepared in parallel using single-end sample barcoding, then pooled and co-amplified after Illumina adapter ligation. The patient repertoires were compared against about a dozen previously published healthy control repertoires obtained from donors aged 6 to 25 years.

Overall study results and their limits: Direct clustering with F measure showed strong co-clustering of samples prepared in the same batch, prompting a batch-effect correction. Significantly lower normalized Chao1 diversity was found in multiple sclerosis patients than in controls, suggesting substantial peripheral T-cell clonal expansion. The multiple sclerosis patient group was slightly younger than the control group.

Libraries came from PCR. Sequencing relied on an Illumina HiSeq 2500. To reduce PCR and sequencing biases, unique molecular identifiers were incorporated into the TCR beta cDNA libraries. Per 1 to 10 million input T cells, roughly 500,000 cDNA molecules were obtained, such that each molecule approximated one T cell. The patient libraries were prepared and sequenced with the same protocol used for the earlier healthy control dataset. Within a given batch, samples were prepared together, multiplexed and sequenced on the same HiSeq lane. On the study's bioinformatics: MIGEC was used to process the raw barcoded reads, and molecular identifier groups with only a single read were discarded before consensus assembly and CDR3 extraction. Clonotype tables were post-analysed with VDJtools, and diversity was normalized by down-sampling all datasets to the smallest sample size. Repertoire overlap clustering matched CDR3 amino acid but not nucleotide sequences to correct batch-related cross-sample contamination. In-frame beta chains were kept once TCRdb had trimmed the public reads at Q25 with fastp and called clones with MiXCR. Here each entry gathers all rows of one CDR3 protein and keeps the most common genes and DNA. TCRdb assigned the V and J calls; the authors' analysis was not used. This sample has about 460,000 distinct CDR3 sequences in its table, and approximately 46% of those were observed once. About an eighth of the sample goes to the ten largest clones.

As concerns this clonotype: What this receptor recognizes is not known. The input lacks base qualities; no much larger clone sits a single base away.

To demonstrate the VDJtools post-analysis software, the study profiled TCR beta repertoires from the peripheral blood of around 13 young patients with multiple sclerosis. The patients with multiple sclerosis were children and adolescents between roughly 6 and 17 years of age. Sequencing was done on a sample of blood. The receptor's source is a girl between 5 and 17 years old with multiple sclerosis.

DNA sequence: TGTGCCAGCAGCTTGAGCGGGACGGGAGGGGAGACCCAGTACTTC. This is translated as CASSLSGTGGETQYF. The chain uses TRBV7-9 and TRBJ2-7; TRBD2 lines up with 8 middle nucleotides. The DNA end lines up better with TRBJ2-5; the J call may be wrong. CDR1 and CDR2 (SEHNR, FQNEAQ) derive from the germline V gene (reference sequence). CDR3 length: 15 amino acids, cysteine to phenylalanine. Solely the CDR3 DNA is kept, with 45 bases framed from the first base.